The rows below give T cell receptor beta chains drawn from one sample of a study of OX40 agonist ivuxolimab in advanced cancers. TCRdb keeps only in-frame clones here, not all; method: immunoSEQ multiplex PCR. This table holds under 90,000 clones, roughly 90% found once. The source was CD4+ or CD8+ T cells sorted from blood, collected in a trial of the OX40 agonist ivuxolimab. The receptors originated from an adult with an advanced solid tumor such as melanoma, head and neck, liver or kidney cancer. Each CDR3 is given with its conserved first and last residue. The order of the fields is clone size, V gene, J gene, CDR3 protein. Where a row states a size, it is once, few, many or the class of an expanded clone; other rows omit it.

.,TRBV28,TRBJ2-7,CASRATGITYEQYF
.,TRBV7-2,TRBJ2-7,CASSLGPPSGRAYEQYF
once,TRBV5-6,TRBJ2-1,CASISRRGLGEQFF
.,TRBV7-3,TRBJ1-2,CASSPDRGYGYTF
.,TRBV7-8,TRBJ2-7,CASSASRPQGTEQYF
.,TRBV5-1,TRBJ2-3,CASSLTGNPSTDTQYF
.,TRBV7-6,TRBJ2-3,CASSLGLSTDTQYF
once,TRBV29-1,TRBJ2-3,CSSEGGGDTQYF
.,TRBV28,TRBJ2-6,CASRSGSTSGANVLTF
.,TRBV9,TRBJ2-3,CASSVAPRSAGDTDTQYF
.,TRBV28,TRBJ2-6,CASNSGIQANVLTF
.,TRBV6-6,TRBJ2-7,CASGTGKAYEQYF
.,TRBV10-3,TRBJ2-7,CAISANRDRGMSSYEQYF
.,TRBV18,TRBJ2-3,CASSPARGTDTQYF
.,TRBV7-2,TRBJ2-7,CASSVGLPGIASEQYF
.,TRBV5-1,TRBJ1-6,CASSLWPANSPLHF
.,TRBV5-6,TRBJ2-1,CASSFVGWNEQFF
.,TRBV5-1,TRBJ2-2,CASSLETLLSTGELFF
.,TRBV28,TRBJ2-3,CASIPGSSTDTQYF
few,TRBV12-5,TRBJ2-1,CASGLVQASGRAYNEQFF
once,TRBV25-1,TRBJ2-7,CASSAHSAGAYEQYF
.,TRBV7-9,TRBJ1-2,CASSQGQGIGYGYTF
few,TRBV7-2,TRBJ2-3,CASSANLGGASAYTDTQYF
.,TRBV27,TRBJ2-6,CASSLNIPDGFSGANVLTF
.,TRBV5-6,TRBJ2-5,CASSSETELKRGTPQYF
.,TRBV5-4,TRBJ2-6,CASLLSGANVLTF
.,TRBV6-1,TRBJ2-1,CASSVPGQGRYNEQFF
.,TRBV6-5,TRBJ2-3,CASRPPGPGGTTQYF
.,TRBV4-3,TRBJ2-7,CASSQENRGPHEQYF
.,TRBV27,TRBJ2-1,CASRPRGLAGGPLRGNEQFF
.,TRBV6-5,TRBJ2-7,CASSYSDRANEQYF
.,TRBV5-5,TRBJ2-2,CASTSAGWNSGSRELFF
.,TRBV7-6,TRBJ2-3,CASSSLTGRTDTQYF
.,TRBV5-1,TRBJ2-4,CASSLGQGVSAKNIQYF
.,TRBV9,TRBJ1-4,CASSVETGGEKLFF
once,TRBV28,TRBJ1-6,CASSLDRAGSPLHF
few,TRBV5-1,TRBJ2-1,CASSYQTSNSYNEQFF
.,TRBV7-2,TRBJ1-1,CASILQGASTEAFF
.,TRBV5-1,TRBJ2-2,CASSYAGPNTGELFF
.,TRBV28,TRBJ2-1,CASGAWGSYNEQFF
.,TRBV4-1,TRBJ2-5,CASSPAGDPQAQYF
.,TRBV28,TRBJ2-7,CASNWGPPSREQYF
.,TRBV28,TRBJ2-5,CASSLGTGVWETQYF
.,TRBV9,TRBJ2-7,CASKYRDRGPYEQYF
.,TRBV5-4,TRBJ1-6,CASSSEQGRNSPLHF
.,TRBV28,TRBJ2-7,CASSDTGTGSYEQYF
.,TRBV7-2,TRBJ2-7,CASSLYSYEQYF
.,TRBV28,TRBJ2-3,CASSLAAGYTDTQYF